This is a list of T cell receptor beta chains from one sample in a study of blood T cell repertoires in COVID-19. The table came from immunoSEQ multiplex PCR; TCRdb's copy has only in-frame clones and leaves some out. Of 75,000 to 100,000 clones in the sample, 87% are singletons; the top ten hold 15%. Source material: peripheral blood. Every receptor here comes from a human donor in a cohort sampled during active COVID-19. The CDR3 runs from the conserved cysteine through the conserved F or W. A D gene is named only where the DNA matches it firmly. Expanded clones are given a class, and other clones once, few, many or no size at all.

D gene: .; clone size: .; V gene: TRBV27; J gene: TRBJ2-2; CDR3 DNA: TGTGCCAGCAGCCTCACAGTCACCGGGGAGCTGTTTTTT; CDR3 protein: CASSLTVTGELFF
D gene: TRBD1; clone size: .; V gene: TRBV18; J gene: TRBJ2-7; CDR3 DNA: TGTGCCAGCTCACCATCCCAGGACAGGGTGTCCTACGAGCAGTACTTC; CDR3 protein: CASSPSQDRVSYEQYF
D gene: .; clone size: .; V gene: TRBV4-1; J gene: TRBJ1-2; CDR3 DNA: TGCGCCAGCCGCCTTCAACCCGGAGGTTCTAACTATGGCTACACCTTC; CDR3 protein: CASRLQPGGSNYGYTF
D gene: .; clone size: .; V gene: TRBV5-1; J gene: TRBJ2-7; CDR3 DNA: TGCGCCAGCAGCTTGGATGCAGCGAACTACGAGCAGTACTTC; CDR3 protein: CASSLDAANYEQYF
D gene: TRBD1; clone size: .; V gene: TRBV5-1; J gene: TRBJ2-3; CDR3 DNA: TGCGCCAGCAGCTACGACAGGGCGGGAGATACGCAGTATTTT; CDR3 protein: CASSYDRAGDTQYF
D gene: .; clone size: .; V gene: TRBV6-5; J gene: TRBJ2-5; CDR3 DNA: TGTGCCAGCAAGTTGGCCCAAGAGACCCAGTACTTC; CDR3 protein: CASKLAQETQYF
D gene: TRBD1; clone size: .; V gene: TRBV6-2/TRBV6-3; J gene: TRBJ2-1; CDR3 DNA: TGTGCCAGCAGTTACGGACAGGGGGCCTACAATGAGCAGTTCTTC; CDR3 protein: CASSYGQGAYNEQFF
D gene: TRBD2; clone size: .; V gene: TRBV10-3; J gene: TRBJ2-1; CDR3 DNA: TGTGCCATCAGTGAAGGTAGCGGGGGGTCCAGCTCCTACAATGAGCAGTTCTTC; CDR3 protein: CAISEGSGGSSSYNEQFF
D gene: TRBD1; clone size: .; V gene: TRBV27; J gene: TRBJ1-1; CDR3 DNA: TGTGCCAGCAGTTTAACAGGGGGCACTGAAGCTTTCTTT; CDR3 protein: CASSLTGGTEAFF
D gene: TRBD1; clone size: .; V gene: TRBV28; J gene: TRBJ1-2; CDR3 DNA: TGTGCCAGCAGTCTTGGCAGGGGGACCTATGGCTACACCTTC; CDR3 protein: CASSLGRGTYGYTF
D gene: TRBD1; clone size: .; V gene: TRBV5-4; J gene: TRBJ1-2; CDR3 DNA: TGTGCCAGCAGCTTCCCGGGACAGAAATATGGCTACACCTTC; CDR3 protein: CASSFPGQKYGYTF
D gene: .; clone size: once; V gene: TRBV6-5; J gene: TRBJ2-3; CDR3 DNA: TGTGCCAGCAGTTACTCGCGGGGTTACACAGATACGCAGTATTTT; CDR3 protein: CASSYSRGYTDTQYF
D gene: TRBD1; clone size: few; V gene: TRBV6-5; J gene: TRBJ1-1; CDR3 DNA: TGTGCCAGCAGTTTTTCCGGGACAGGCAACACTGAAGCTTTCTTT; CDR3 protein: CASSFSGTGNTEAFF
D gene: .; clone size: .; V gene: TRBV15; J gene: TRBJ1-4; CDR3 DNA: TGTGCCACCAGCAGAGATTCGGATGAAAAACTGTTTTTT; CDR3 protein: CATSRDSDEKLFF
D gene: .; clone size: .; V gene: TRBV28; J gene: TRBJ1-2; CDR3 DNA: TGTGCCAGCAGTTTCCCATGGGACTCGAAAGGCTACACCTTC; CDR3 protein: CASSFPWDSKGYTF
D gene: .; clone size: .; V gene: TRBV3-1/TRBV3-2; J gene: TRBJ1-1; CDR3 DNA: TGTGCCAGCCGGCCCAGGCGTGGCACTGAAGCTTTCTTT; CDR3 protein: CASRPRRGTEAFF